What follows are 16 T cell receptor beta chains derived from one specimen sequenced in a study of cytomegalovirus exposure and HLA in healthy donors. A multiplex PCR was run with 60 Vbeta primers and 13 Jbeta primers. Clones were sequenced by immunoSEQ multiplex PCR, and TCRdb holds only the in-frame ones, with some missing. The table lists roughly 150,000 clones, roughly 80% of them singletons. Sequencing used PBMCs. All receptors come from a male donor in good health and CMV-seronegative.

This chain uses TRBV29-1 with TRBJ2-7; 10 bases line up with TRBD1. V shed 6 bases, J shed 6 bases, and the junction held 8 bases outside the gene matches. The CDR3 length is 13 residues. Germline assignment: CDR1 SQVTM and CDR2 ANQGSEA. The CDR3 region is CSVTMGQGREQYF. CDR3 bases: TGCAGCGTAACAATGGGACAGGGGCGCGAGCAGTACTTC.

The V gene is TRBV19, the J gene TRBJ1-1; weak D call: TRBD1 (6 bases). Germline values: CDR1 LNHDA, CDR2 SQIVND (reference sequence). The CDR3 has 14 residues. Trimming pared 5 bases from V and 4 bases from J, leaving 14 bases between. The CDR3 DNA sequence: TGTGCCAGTAGTCCGTTAACAGGGTCCACTGAAGCTTTCTTT. It is translated as CASSPLTGSTEAFF.

The CDR3 nucleotides read TGTGCCTGGAGTATGCCAGGGCATGGCAATCAGCCCCAGCATTTT. Translated: CAWSMPGHGNQPQHF. This chain links TRBV30 with TRBJ1-5, with a tentative D call TRBD1 (5 bases). This CDR3 has 15 amino acids. The ends were cut back, 2 bases at V and 2 bases at J, with 13 bases in the middle. Germline CDR1 GTSNPN, CDR2 SVGIG (reference sequence).

The chain carries TRBV7-2 and TRBJ2-1; the D gene is possibly TRBD1 (6 bases). V lost 7 bases to trimming and J lost 9 bases, with 16 bases between them. The CDR3 contains 13 residues. Germline V gene lookup returns CDR1 SGHTA and CDR2 FQGNSA. The CDR3, as DNA: TGTGCCAGCACATGGGTGGGGGCGGGTGAGCAGTTCTTC. It encodes CASTWVGAGEQFF.

V is TRBV27 and J is TRBJ1-2, with 9 bases fitting TRBD1. The germline CDR1 and CDR2 sequences are MNHEY and SMNVEV (reference sequence). Losses at the gene ends were 1 base for V and 4 bases for J; bases not matched to a gene: 4. The CDR3 spans 15 residues. The CDR3 DNA reads TGTGCCAGCAGTTTATTGGGACAGGGAGCCTATGGCTACACCTTC. Translating gives CASSLLGQGAYGYTF.

The CDR3 protein is CATSSDRGYSETQYF. DNA for the CDR3: TGTGCCACCAGCAGCGATAGGGGGTATTCGGAGACCCAGTACTTC. The genes are TRBV15 and TRBJ2-5; tentatively, D is TRBD1 (6 bases). Germline assignment: CDR1 LNHNV and CDR2 YYDKDF (reference sequence). Trimming took 3 bases from V and 5 from J, leaving 16 bases between them. The CDR3 is made up of 15 amino acids.

The CDR3 sequence is CATLGGSGGNTGELFF. For the CDR3, the DNA is TGTGCCACCCTAGGGGGTAGCGGGGGGAACACCGGGGAGCTGTTTTTT. V is TRBV2 and J is TRBJ2-2, with TRBD2 matching 9 bases. Germline CDR1 and CDR2: SNHLY and FYNNEI. V was pared by 10 bases and J by 1 base, with 10 bases of the junction left unmatched. The CDR3 is 16 amino acids.

This rearrangement joins TRBV2 to TRBJ2-5; TRBD2 matches 12 bases. Germline CDR1 SNHLY, CDR2 FYNNEI. The V segment lost 6 bases and the J segment 1 base; nucleotides outside the gene matches: 3. CDR3 length: 15 amino acids. CDR3 sequence: CASRLAGGRQETQYF. The CDR3 DNA reads as TGTGCCAGCAGACTAGCGGGGGGCCGCCAAGAGACCCAGTACTTC.

This chain links TRBV11-2 with TRBJ2-5; 7 nucleotides match TRBD2. V shed 1 base, J shed 4 bases, and the junction held 9 bases outside the gene matches. Germline lookup yields CDR1 SGHAT and CDR2 FQNNGV. The CDR3 runs to 16 residues. The CDR3 DNA sequence: TGTGCCAGCAGCTTAGCGGGAGCGTCGGGGGGAGAGACCCAGTACTTC. It yields the protein CASSLAGASGGETQYF.

The chain joins TRBV29-1 to TRBJ2-7, with 8 bases aligning to TRBD2. The CDR3 covers 14 residues. J gave up 0 bases and V 7 bases, and 8 bases lay outside the gene matches. Per the germline V gene, CDR1 is SQVTM and CDR2 is ANQGSEA. In DNA, the CDR3 is TGCAGCGCTAAACTGACTAGCGACTCCTACGAGCAGTACTTC. It is translated as CSAKLTSDSYEQYF.

The table lists this clone with a count of one. The chain carries TRBV19 and TRBJ1-1; 7 bases are shared with TRBD1. Germline lookup yields CDR1 LNHDA and CDR2 SQIVND (reference sequence). The CDR3 has 15 residues. The V and J ends lost 2 bases and 5 bases, in that order; junction bases with no gene match: 8. CDR3 DNA sequence: TGTGCCAGTAGTATAACCCGGGACAGTAGAACTGAAGCTTTCTTT. Translation gives CASSITRDSRTEAFF.

This clone was observed a handful of times. The J gene is TRBJ1-1, the V gene TRBV7-8; D call uncertain. V was trimmed by 1 base and J by 3 bases, leaving 15 bases between them. Per the germline V gene, CDR1 is SGHVS and CDR2 is FQNEAQ. The CDR3 sequence is 16 residues long. In nucleotides, the CDR3 is TGTGCCAGCAGCTTAGGTAGTTGGATGAGGGACACTGAAGCTTTCTTT. Amino acids: CASSLGSWMRDTEAFF.

This chain links TRBV9 with TRBJ1-2, with D hard to call. The CDR3 sequence is 15 residues long. Looked up from germline, CDR1 is SGDLS and CDR2 is YYNGEE. V lost 4 bases and J 1 base, leaving 14 bases between the germline ends. This CDR3 is CASSLGATVNYGYTF. CDR3 sequence (DNA): TGTGCCAGCAGCTTGGGAGCAACGGTTAACTATGGCTACACCTTC.

This chain links TRBV7-3 with TRBJ2-1; 15 nucleotides line up with TRBD2. V was clipped by 4 bases and J by 2 bases; unmatched bases: 6. Germline lookup yields CDR1 SGHTA and CDR2 FQGTGA. CDR3 size: 18 residues. Written as DNA, the CDR3 is TGTGCCAGCAGCTCCGGACTAGCGGGGGGGCCCGCCTACAATGAGCAGTTCTTC. This encodes CASSSGLAGGPAYNEQFF.

The rearrangement joins TRBV19 to TRBJ1-1; 10 nucleotides line up with TRBD1. The CDR3 loop spans 13 amino acids. Losses at the gene ends were 6 bases for V and 7 bases for J; bases not matched to a gene: 5. Germline loops: CDR1 LNHDA, CDR2 SQIVND (reference sequence). Written as DNA, the CDR3 is TGTGCCAGTAGAGACAGGGGGCCTAGTGAAGCTTTCTTT. It codes for CASRDRGPSEAFF.

The J gene is TRBJ2-7, the V gene TRBV21-1; TRBD2, the D gene given by the table, was not confirmed from the DNA. TRBV21-1 is marked as a pseudogene. The CDR3 spans 11 residues. CDR3 DNA sequence: TGTGCCAGCAGTAGATCGGTAGAGCAGTACTTC. Amino acid sequence: CASSRSVEQYF.